Detailed here is one TCR beta chain. The data belong to a study of a mutant IDH1 vaccine in newly diagnosed glioma. Study summary: Treated individuals were 62.5% male and roughly 40% female, averaging about 40 years of age. Beforehand, treatment had been radiotherapy, temozolomide, or both; the majority received both.

The data were produced by immunoSEQ multiplex PCR, yet TCRdb's version contains in-frame clones alone and is incomplete. This table has about 98,000 clones, 80% to 90% appearing once. Trimming cost V 1 base and J 9 bases, with 13 bases left between them. Germline CDR1 and CDR2: SGHRS and YFSETQ. CDR3 length: 13 residues. Time point indicated: baseline, week 1 (first vaccination visit). The treatment was: pre-vaccination baseline after standard-of-care therapy. Sequenced material: PBMCs, taken from a glioma patient treated with radiotherapy, temozolomide or both. This chain connects TRBV5-1 to TRBJ2-5, with D perhaps matching TRBD2 (5 bases). This TCR was sampled from a woman between 45 and 60 years old with glioma. CDR3 sequence (DNA): TGCGCCAGCAGCTTGATAACCGGGGAATCCCAGTACTTC. Encoded protein: CASSLITGESQYF.